The 20 T cell receptor beta chains below all came from one sample that was sequenced in a study of blood T cell repertoires in COVID-19. Produced via immunoSEQ multiplex PCR; TCRdb's table is partial and in-frame only. The sample includes roughly 250,000 clones, around 80% of them seen just once. The sample consisted of peripheral blood. These receptors were collected from a man between 40 and 49 years old with active or convalescent COVID-19.

The gene calls are TRBV11-3 and TRBJ1-2; D call uncertain. The germline CDR1 and CDR2 sequences are SGHNT and YENEEA. Trimming shortened V by 5 bases and J by 1 base, and 14 bases separated the two germline ends. This CDR3 is 15 amino acids long. The CDR3 spells CASSPGYGVNYGYTF. The DNA for the CDR3 is TGTGCCAGCAGCCCCGGTTACGGGGTTAACTATGGCTACACCTTC.

The chain recombines TRBV19 with TRBJ1-5; D not resolved. Germline CDR1 reads LNHDA; CDR2 reads SQIVND (reference sequence). The length of the CDR3 is 16 residues. The V gene lost 2 bases and the J gene lost 1 base, with 12 bases spanning the gap. The CDR3 DNA reads as TGTGCCAGTAGTATAAGAAGGCCGGGGAGCAATCAGCCCCAGCATTTT. Protein product: CASSIRRPGSNQPQHF.

A few counts support this clone. The J gene is TRBJ1-2, the V gene TRBV5-6, with unresolved D. Germline CDR1 is SGHDT and CDR2 is YYEEEE. The CDR3 is made up of 16 amino acids. Trimming stripped 0 bases from V and 2 bases from J, with 14 bases between. DNA of the CDR3: TGTGCCAGCAGCTTGGGTACGGTGACTAGAAACTATGGCTACACCTTC. It encodes CASSLGTVTRNYGYTF.

This chain connects TRBV20-1 to TRBJ2-5, with a weak D call TRBD1 (5 bases). The CDR3 consists of 14 residues. Looked up from germline, CDR1 is DFQATT and CDR2 is SNEGSKA (reference sequence). Trimming shortened V by 3 bases and J by 1 base, and 12 bases separated the two germline ends. The CDR3 here is CSASYDSTQETQYF. The CDR3 DNA follows: TGCAGTGCTAGTTACGACAGCACCCAAGAGACCCAGTACTTC.

In DNA, the CDR3 is TGTGCCAGCAGCCAAGACACTACTTTTAGCACAGATACGCAGTATTTT. The encoded protein is CASSQDTTFSTDTQYF. The chain employs TRBV3-1 (or the pseudogene TRBV3-2) and TRBJ2-3; D unresolved. Germline V gene sequence: CDR1 LGHDT, CDR2 YNNKEL (reference sequence). CDR3 length equals 16 residues. V gave up 0 bases and J gave up 0 bases, with 10 bases separating them.

J is TRBJ1-6 and V is TRBV6-1; D gene ambiguous. Germline CDR1 is MNHNS and CDR2 is SASEGT. The CDR3 loop spans 14 amino acids. With 3 bases removed from V and 0 bases from J, the gap between germline ends came to 3 bases. The CDR3 bases are TGTGCCAGCAGTGACGGCTCCTATAATTCACCCCTCCACTTT. Translating it yields CASSDGSYNSPLHF.

On this clone: A read error is possible here, since a much larger clone lies one base away. Within the sample, other DNA sequences also encode this same CDR3. This chain links TRBV6-1 with TRBJ1-5, with D perhaps TRBD1 (5 bases). Looked up from germline, CDR1 is MNHNS and CDR2 is SASEGT. The CDR3 is 13 amino acids. Trimming removed 8 bases from V and 4 bases from J, with 12 bases in between. Here the CDR3 DNA reads TGTGCCAGCGCAACAGGACCGAATCAGCCCCAGCATTTT. The encoded protein is CASATGPNQPQHF.

This clone has more than one count but fewer than ten. The V call is TRBV18, the J call TRBJ2-7, with 8 positions matching TRBD2. V was clipped by 6 bases and J by 2 bases; unmatched bases: 6. The CDR3 spans 14 residues. The germline V gene has CDR1 KGHSH and CDR2 LQKENI. The CDR3, as DNA: TGTGCCAGCTCCCAGCGCGGGGGGCCCTACGAGCAGTACTTC. Translating gives CASSQRGGPYEQYF. The full variable domain, with the rest looked up from reference TRBV18 and TRBJ2-7, is NAGVMQNPRHLVRRRGQEARLRCSPMKGHSHVYWYRQLPEEGLKFMVYLQKENIIDESGMPKERFSAEFPKEGPSILRIQQVVRGDSAAYFCASSQRGGPYEQYFGPGTRLTVT.

This clone was detected once. The chain employs TRBV9 and TRBJ2-2; D perhaps matches TRBD2 (7 bases). This CDR3 is built from 17 residues. V lost 3 bases and J 1 base, leaving 16 bases between the germline ends. The germline V gene has CDR1 SGDLS and CDR2 YYNGEE. In nucleotides, the CDR3 is TGTGCCAGCAGCGCCTCAAAGGGGGGGATGAACACCGGGGAGCTGTTTTTT. It translates to CASSASKGGMNTGELFF.

The chain employs TRBV10-1 and TRBJ1-4; possible D gene TRBD1, 6 bases. CDR1 WNHNN and CDR2 SYGVQD come from the germline V gene (reference sequence). The CDR3 length is 13 residues. The germline V and J ends were trimmed by 10 bases and 4 bases, with 13 bases remaining between them. The CDR3 reads CATQDSINEKLFF. CDR3 bases: TGCGCCACCCAGGACAGTATTAATGAAAAACTGTTTTTT.

This chain links TRBV10-3 with TRBJ1-2; 11 nucleotides align to TRBD1. Germline V gene lookup returns CDR1 ENHRY and CDR2 SYGVKD. Trimming at V came to 7 bases and at J to 8 bases, leaving 9 bases not matched to a gene. The CDR3 loop spans 14 amino acids. CDR3 in amino acids: CAITGTGGIRGYTF. The CDR3 DNA reads as TGTGCCATCACCGGGACAGGGGGAATTCGGGGCTACACCTTC.

V gene TRBV19 combines with J gene TRBJ1-5, with 7 bases aligning to TRBD1. The CDR3 has 17 amino acids. Germline V gene lookup returns CDR1 LNHDA and CDR2 SQIVND (reference sequence). V gave up 4 bases and J gave up 0 bases; unmatched junction bases: 9. The CDR3 reads CASSTTSQGSSNQPQHF. The CDR3 coding sequence is TGTGCCAGTAGTACGACTTCACAGGGGAGTAGCAATCAGCCCCAGCATTTT.

This clone appeared a few times. This chain uses TRBV7-6 with TRBJ2-6; 7 bases map to TRBD1. Germline assignment: CDR1 SGHVS and CDR2 FNYEAQ. V trimming: 5 bases; J trimming: 4 bases; junction bases outside the gene matches: 8. CDR3 length equals 16 residues. The CDR3 region has the DNA TGTGCCAGCAGCCGGCGACAGGGCGACGGGGCCAACGTCCTGACTTTC. Protein: CASSRRQGDGANVLTF. Drawing the rest from reference TRBV7-6 and TRBJ2-6, the complete variable domain is GAGVSQSPRYKVTKRGQDVALRCDPISGHVSLYWYRQALGQGPEFLTYFNYEAQQDKSGLPNDRFSAERPEGSISTLTIQRTEQRDSAMYRCASSRRQGDGANVLTFGAGSRLTVL.

This clone appeared a single time. This chain links TRBV7-6 with TRBJ2-3; 8 bases match TRBD2. V gave up 2 bases and J gave up 1 base; unmatched junction bases: 8. Germline CDR1 reads SGHVS; CDR2 reads FNYEAQ. The length of the CDR3 is 17 residues. The CDR3, as DNA: TGTGCCAGCAGCTTAAGCGGGGGCACCCCAGGCACAGATACGCAGTATTTT. The encoded protein is CASSLSGGTPGTDTQYF.

This chain uses TRBV9 with TRBJ2-6; D gene ambiguous. The CDR3 sequence is 15 residues long. Germline-derived CDR1 and CDR2 are SGDLS and YYNGEE. With 3 bases removed from V and 0 bases from J, the gap between germline ends came to 7 bases. Written as DNA, the CDR3 is TGTGCCAGCAGCGGCCAGGTCTCTGGGGCCAACGTCCTGACTTTC. It is translated as CASSGQVSGANVLTF.

The chain has TRBV5-1 and TRBJ1-3; D is unclear. The CDR3 loop spans 14 amino acids. The ends were cut back, 6 bases at V and 0 bases at J, with 10 bases in the middle. CDR1 SGHRS and CDR2 YFSETQ come from the germline V gene. For the CDR3, the DNA is TGCGCCAGCACCCCGTACGGCTCTGGAAACACCATATATTTT. Amino acid sequence: CASTPYGSGNTIYF. Drawing the rest from reference TRBV5-1 and TRBJ1-3, the complete variable domain is KAGVTQTPRYLIKTRGQQVTLSCSPISGHRSVSWYQQTPGQGLQFLFEYFSETQRNKGNFPGRFSGRQFSNSRSEMNVSTLELGDSALYLCASTPYGSGNTIYFGEGSWLTVV.

This sequence joins TRBV30 and TRBJ2-7; 8 bases are shared with TRBD1. This CDR3 contains 18 residues. V lost 4 bases and J lost 3; bases outside the gene matches: 20. CDR1 GTSNPN and CDR2 SVGIG come from the germline V gene (reference sequence). The CDR3 region is CAWKGVMRTTGEDYEQYF. The CDR3 bases are TGTGCCTGGAAGGGAGTGATGAGGACGACAGGGGAGGACTACGAGCAGTACTTC.

V usage is TRBV12-3 or TRBV12-4 and J usage is TRBJ2-5; a weak D match, TRBD1 (5 bases). Trimming pared 6 bases from V and 5 bases from J, leaving 13 bases between. There are 13 residues in the CDR3. Here the CDR3 reads CASRYRSPETQYF. The CDR3 DNA follows: TGTGCCAGCAGATACAGGTCCCCGGAGACCCAGTACTTC.

This rearrangement joins TRBV10-3 to TRBJ1-5; 9 nucleotides match TRBD1. Germline-derived CDR1 and CDR2 are ENHRY and SYGVKD. V shed 9 bases, J shed 5 bases, and the junction held 5 bases outside the gene matches. The CDR3 length is 13 residues. The CDR3 DNA reads as TGTGCCATTTCCCGGGACAGGGATCAGCCCCAGCATTTT. Translating gives CAISRDRDQPQHF.

The rearrangement joins TRBV4-1 to TRBJ1-5, with 10 nucleotides matching TRBD1. This CDR3 region has 16 residues. Germline V gene sequence: CDR1 MGHRA, CDR2 YSYEKL. Trimming cost V 1 base and J 3 bases; bases outside gene matches: 3. The CDR3 loop is CASSQGGQGYNQPQHF. The CDR3 DNA follows: TGCGCCAGCAGCCAAGGGGGACAGGGGTACAATCAGCCCCAGCATTTT.